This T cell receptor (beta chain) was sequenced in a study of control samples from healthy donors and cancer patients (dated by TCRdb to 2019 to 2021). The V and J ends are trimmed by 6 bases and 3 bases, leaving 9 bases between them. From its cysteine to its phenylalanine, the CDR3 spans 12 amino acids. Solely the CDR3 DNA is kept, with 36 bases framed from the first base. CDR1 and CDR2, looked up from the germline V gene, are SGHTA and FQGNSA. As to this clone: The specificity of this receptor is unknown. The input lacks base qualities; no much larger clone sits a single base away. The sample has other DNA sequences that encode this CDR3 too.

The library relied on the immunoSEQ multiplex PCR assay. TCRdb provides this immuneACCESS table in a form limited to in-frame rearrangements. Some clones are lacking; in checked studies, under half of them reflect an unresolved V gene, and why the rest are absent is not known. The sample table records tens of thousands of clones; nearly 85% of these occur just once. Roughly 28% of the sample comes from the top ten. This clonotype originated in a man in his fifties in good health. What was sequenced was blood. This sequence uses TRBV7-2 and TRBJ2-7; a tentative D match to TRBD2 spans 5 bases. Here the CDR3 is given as CASSSGIYEQYF. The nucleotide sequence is TGTGCCAGCAGTTCCGGGATCTACGAGCAGTACTTC.